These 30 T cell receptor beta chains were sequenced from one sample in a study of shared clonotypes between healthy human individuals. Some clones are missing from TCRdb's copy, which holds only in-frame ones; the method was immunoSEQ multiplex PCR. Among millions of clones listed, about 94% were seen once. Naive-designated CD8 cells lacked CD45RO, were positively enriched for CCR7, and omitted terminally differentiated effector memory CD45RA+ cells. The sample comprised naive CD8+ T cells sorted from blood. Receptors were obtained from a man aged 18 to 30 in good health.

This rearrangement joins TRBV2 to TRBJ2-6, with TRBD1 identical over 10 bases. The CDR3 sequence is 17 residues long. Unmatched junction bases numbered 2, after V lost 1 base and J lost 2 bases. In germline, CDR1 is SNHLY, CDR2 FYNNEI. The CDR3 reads CASSEGDRGTGANVLTF. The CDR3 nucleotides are TGTGCCAGCAGTGAAGGGGACAGGGGAACTGGGGCCAACGTCCTGACTTTC.

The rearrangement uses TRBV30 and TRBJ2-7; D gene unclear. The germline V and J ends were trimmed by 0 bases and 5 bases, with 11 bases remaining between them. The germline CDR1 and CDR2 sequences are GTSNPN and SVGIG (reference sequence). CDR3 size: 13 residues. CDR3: CAWSVTTPDEQYF. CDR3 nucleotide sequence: TGTGCCTGGAGTGTTACCACCCCCGACGAGCAGTACTTC. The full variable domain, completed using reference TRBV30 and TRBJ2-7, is SQTIHQWPATLVQPVGSPLSLECTVEGTSNPNLYWYRQAAGRGLQLLFYSVGIGQISSEVPQNLSASRPQDRQFILSSKKLLLSDSGFYLCAWSVTTPDEQYFGPGTRLTVT.

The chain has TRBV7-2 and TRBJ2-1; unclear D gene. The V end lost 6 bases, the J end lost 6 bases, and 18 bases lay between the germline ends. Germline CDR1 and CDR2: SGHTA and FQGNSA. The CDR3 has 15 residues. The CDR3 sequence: CASSLGKVMGNEQFF. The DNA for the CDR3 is TGTGCCAGCAGTCTAGGCAAAGTGATGGGCAATGAGCAGTTCTTC. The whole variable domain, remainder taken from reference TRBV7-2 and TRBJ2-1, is GAGVSQSPSNKVTEKGKDVELRCDPISGHTALYWYRQSLGQGLEFLIYFQGNSAPDKSGLPSDRFSAERTGGSVSTLTIQRTQQEDSAVYLCASSLGKVMGNEQFFGPGTRLTVL.

The DNA of the CDR3 is TGTGCCAGCAGTGAAGCGCTCATAGCGGGAGGATCAGATACGCAGTATTTT. This translates into CASSEALIAGGSDTQYF. V gene TRBV2 combines with J gene TRBJ2-3, with 10 bases fitting TRBD2. Germline CDR1 SNHLY, CDR2 FYNNEI. The junction had 7 bases not matched to a gene; V was cut back by 0 bases and J by 4 bases. CDR3 size: 17 residues.

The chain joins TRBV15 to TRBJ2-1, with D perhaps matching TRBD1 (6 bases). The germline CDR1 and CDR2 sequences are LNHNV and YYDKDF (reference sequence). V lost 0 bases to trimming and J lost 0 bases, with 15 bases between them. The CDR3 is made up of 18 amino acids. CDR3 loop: CATSRDDRRPLSYNEQFF. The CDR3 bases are TGTGCCACCAGCAGAGATGACAGGAGACCACTCTCCTACAATGAGCAGTTCTTC.

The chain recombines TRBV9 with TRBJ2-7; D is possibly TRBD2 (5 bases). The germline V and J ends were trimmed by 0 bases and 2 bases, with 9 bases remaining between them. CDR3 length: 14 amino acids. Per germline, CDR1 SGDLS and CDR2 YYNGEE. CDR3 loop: CASSVAEEAYEQYF. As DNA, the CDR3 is TGTGCCAGCAGCGTAGCGGAGGAAGCCTACGAGCAGTACTTC.

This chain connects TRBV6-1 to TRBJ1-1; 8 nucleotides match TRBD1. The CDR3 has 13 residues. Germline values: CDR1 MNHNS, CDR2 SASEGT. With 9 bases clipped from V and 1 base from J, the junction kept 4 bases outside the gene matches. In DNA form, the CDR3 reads TGTGCCAGTTCGGGACAGGAGAACACTGAAGCTTTCTTT. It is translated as CASSGQENTEAFF.

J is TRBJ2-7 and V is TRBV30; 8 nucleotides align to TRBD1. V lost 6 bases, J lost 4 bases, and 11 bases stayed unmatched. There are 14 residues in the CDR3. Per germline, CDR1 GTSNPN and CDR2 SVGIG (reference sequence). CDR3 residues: CACHSGTGPYEQYF. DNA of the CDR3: TGTGCCTGCCATTCAGGGACAGGCCCTTACGAGCAGTACTTC.

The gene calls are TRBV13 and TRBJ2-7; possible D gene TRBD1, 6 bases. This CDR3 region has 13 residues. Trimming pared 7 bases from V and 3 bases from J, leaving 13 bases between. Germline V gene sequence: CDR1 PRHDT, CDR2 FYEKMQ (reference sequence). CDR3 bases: TGTGCCAGCACCACGGGACAAAACTACGAGCAGTACTTC. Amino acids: CASTTGQNYEQYF.

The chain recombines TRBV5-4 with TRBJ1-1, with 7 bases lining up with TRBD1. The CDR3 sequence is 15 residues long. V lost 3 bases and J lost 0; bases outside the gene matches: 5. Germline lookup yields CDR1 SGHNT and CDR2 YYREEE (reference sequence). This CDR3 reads CASSSDRAMNTEAFF. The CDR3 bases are TGTGCCAGCAGCTCTGACAGGGCCATGAACACTGAAGCTTTCTTT.

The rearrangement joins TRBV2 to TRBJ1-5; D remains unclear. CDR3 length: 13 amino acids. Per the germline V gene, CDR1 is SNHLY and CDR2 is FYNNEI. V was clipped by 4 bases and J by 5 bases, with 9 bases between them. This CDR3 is CASSVGSDQPQHF. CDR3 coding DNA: TGTGCCAGCAGTGTGGGTTCAGATCAGCCCCAGCATTTT.

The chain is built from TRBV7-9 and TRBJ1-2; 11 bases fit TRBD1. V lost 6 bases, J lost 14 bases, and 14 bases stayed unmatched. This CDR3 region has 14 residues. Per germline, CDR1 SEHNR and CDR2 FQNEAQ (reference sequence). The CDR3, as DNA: TGTGCCAGCAGTACCGGACAGGGGGCCCCAGGGGAAACCTTC. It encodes CASSTGQGAPGETF.

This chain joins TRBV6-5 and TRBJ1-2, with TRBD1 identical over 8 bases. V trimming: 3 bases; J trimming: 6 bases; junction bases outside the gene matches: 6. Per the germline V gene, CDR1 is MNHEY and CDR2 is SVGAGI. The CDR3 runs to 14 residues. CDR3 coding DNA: TGTGCCAGCAGTTATGTTTCAGGGGGCGATGGCTACACCTTC. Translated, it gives CASSYVSGGDGYTF.

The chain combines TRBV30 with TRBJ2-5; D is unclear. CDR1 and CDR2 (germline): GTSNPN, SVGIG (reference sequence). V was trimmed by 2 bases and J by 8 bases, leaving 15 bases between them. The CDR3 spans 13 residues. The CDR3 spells CAWSPAGPGTQYF. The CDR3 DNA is TGTGCCTGGAGTCCCGCAGGCCCCGGTACCCAGTACTTC.

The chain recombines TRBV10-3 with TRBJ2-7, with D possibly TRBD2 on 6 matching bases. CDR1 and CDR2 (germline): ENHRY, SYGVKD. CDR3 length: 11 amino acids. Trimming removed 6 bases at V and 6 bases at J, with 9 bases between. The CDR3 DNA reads TGTGCCATCAGCCTCGGGGGCGAGCAGTACTTC. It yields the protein CAISLGGEQYF.

The DNA for the CDR3 is TGTGCCAGCGGGCTTACCGAGAACACTGAAGCTTTCTTT. It encodes CASGLTENTEAFF. The rearrangement links TRBV6-5 to TRBJ1-1, with no clear D. V was clipped by 8 bases and J by 1 base, with 11 bases between them. Germline loops: CDR1 MNHEY, CDR2 SVGAGI. This CDR3 spans 13 amino acids.

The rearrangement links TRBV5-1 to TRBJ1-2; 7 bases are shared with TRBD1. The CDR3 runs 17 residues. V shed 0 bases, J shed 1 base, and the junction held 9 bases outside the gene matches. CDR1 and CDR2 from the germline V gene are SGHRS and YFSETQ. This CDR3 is CASSLDLRGIGNYGYTF. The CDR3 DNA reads TGCGCCAGCAGCTTGGACCTCAGGGGGATCGGTAACTATGGCTACACCTTC.

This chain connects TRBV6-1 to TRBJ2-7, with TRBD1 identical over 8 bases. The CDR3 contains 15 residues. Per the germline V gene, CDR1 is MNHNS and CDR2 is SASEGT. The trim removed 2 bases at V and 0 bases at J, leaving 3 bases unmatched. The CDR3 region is CASSESRGLSYEQYF. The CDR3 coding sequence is TGTGCCAGCAGTGAAAGCAGGGGGCTCTCCTACGAGCAGTACTTC.

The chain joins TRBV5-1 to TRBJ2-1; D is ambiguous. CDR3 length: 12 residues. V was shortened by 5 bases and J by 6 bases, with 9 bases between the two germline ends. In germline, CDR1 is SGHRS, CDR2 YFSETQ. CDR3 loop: CASRVKGNEQFF. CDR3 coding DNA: TGCGCCAGCAGGGTGAAGGGCAATGAGCAGTTCTTC. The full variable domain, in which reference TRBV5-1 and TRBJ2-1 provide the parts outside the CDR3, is KAGVTQTPRYLIKTRGQQVTLSCSPISGHRSVSWYQQTPGQGLQFLFEYFSETQRNKGNFPGRFSGRQFSNSRSEMNVSTLELGDSALYLCASRVKGNEQFFGPGTRLTVL.

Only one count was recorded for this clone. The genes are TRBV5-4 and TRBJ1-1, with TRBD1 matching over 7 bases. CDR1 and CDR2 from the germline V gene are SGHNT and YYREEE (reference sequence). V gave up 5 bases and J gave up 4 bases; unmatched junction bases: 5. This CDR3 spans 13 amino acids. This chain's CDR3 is CASRYRGGTEAFF. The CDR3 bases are TGTGCCAGCAGATACAGGGGCGGCACTGAAGCTTTCTTT.

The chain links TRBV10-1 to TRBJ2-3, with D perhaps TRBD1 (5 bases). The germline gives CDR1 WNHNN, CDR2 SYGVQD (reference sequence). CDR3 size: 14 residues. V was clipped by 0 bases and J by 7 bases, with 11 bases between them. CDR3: CASSESLGAYTQYF. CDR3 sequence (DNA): TGCGCCAGCAGTGAGTCGTTAGGGGCTTATACGCAGTATTTT.

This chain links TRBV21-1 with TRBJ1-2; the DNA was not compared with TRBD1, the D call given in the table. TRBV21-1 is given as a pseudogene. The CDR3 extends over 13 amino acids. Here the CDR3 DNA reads TGTGCCAGCAGCAACAGGTTTTGGGATGGCTACACCTTC. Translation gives CASSNRFWDGYTF.

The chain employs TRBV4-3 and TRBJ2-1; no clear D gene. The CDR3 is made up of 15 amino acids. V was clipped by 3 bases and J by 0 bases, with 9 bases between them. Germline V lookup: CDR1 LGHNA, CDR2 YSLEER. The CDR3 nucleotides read TGCGCCAGCAGCCACTTACAAAGCTCCTACAATGAGCAGTTCTTC. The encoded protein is CASSHLQSSYNEQFF.

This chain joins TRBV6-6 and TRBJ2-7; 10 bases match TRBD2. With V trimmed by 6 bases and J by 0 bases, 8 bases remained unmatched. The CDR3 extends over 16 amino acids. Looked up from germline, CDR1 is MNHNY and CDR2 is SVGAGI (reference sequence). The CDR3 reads CASSDRLAGSSYEQYF. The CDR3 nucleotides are TGTGCCAGCAGCGACCGACTAGCGGGTTCCTCCTACGAGCAGTACTTC.

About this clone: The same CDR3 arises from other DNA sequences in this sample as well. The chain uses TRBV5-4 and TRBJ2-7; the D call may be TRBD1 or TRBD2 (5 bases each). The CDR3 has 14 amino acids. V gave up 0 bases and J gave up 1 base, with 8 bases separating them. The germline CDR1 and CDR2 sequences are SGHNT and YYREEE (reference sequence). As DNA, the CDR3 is TGTGCCAGCAGCTTGGGGGACCGGTCCTACGAGCAGTACTTC. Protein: CASSLGDRSYEQYF.

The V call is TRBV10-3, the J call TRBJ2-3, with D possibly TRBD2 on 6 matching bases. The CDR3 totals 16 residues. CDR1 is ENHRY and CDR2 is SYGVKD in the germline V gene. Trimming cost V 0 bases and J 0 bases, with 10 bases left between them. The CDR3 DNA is TGTGCCATCAGTGAGTCCGGGGGAACTAGCACAGATACGCAGTATTTT. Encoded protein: CAISESGGTSTDTQYF.

The DNA of the CDR3 is TGTGCCAGCAGCCACGATCGCTACGAGCAGTACTTC. Its protein product is CASSHDRYEQYF. The V call is TRBV6-6, the J call TRBJ2-7; D remains unclear. V gave up 6 bases and J gave up 3 bases, with 9 bases separating them. The CDR3 totals 12 residues. CDR1 MNHNY and CDR2 SVGAGI come from the germline V gene (reference sequence).

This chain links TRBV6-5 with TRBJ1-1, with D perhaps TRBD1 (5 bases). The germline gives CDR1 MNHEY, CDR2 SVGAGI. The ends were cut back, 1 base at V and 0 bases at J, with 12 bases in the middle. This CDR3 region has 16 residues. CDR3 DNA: TGTGCCAGCAGTTACTTCCCCCCGGGGGTGAACACTGAAGCTTTCTTT. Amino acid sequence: CASSYFPPGVNTEAFF.

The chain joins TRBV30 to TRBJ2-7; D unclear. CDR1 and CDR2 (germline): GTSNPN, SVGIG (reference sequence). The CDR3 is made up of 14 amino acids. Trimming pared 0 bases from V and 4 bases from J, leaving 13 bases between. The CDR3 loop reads CAWSVWQATYEQYF. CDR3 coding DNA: TGTGCCTGGAGTGTATGGCAAGCCACTTACGAGCAGTACTTC.

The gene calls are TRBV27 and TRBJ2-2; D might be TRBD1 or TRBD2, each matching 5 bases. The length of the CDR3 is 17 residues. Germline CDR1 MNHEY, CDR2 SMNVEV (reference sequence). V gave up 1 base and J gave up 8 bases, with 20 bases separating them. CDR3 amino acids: CASSLYGTEISIGELFF. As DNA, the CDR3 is TGTGCCAGCAGTTTATACGGGACGGAGATTAGTATAGGGGAGCTGTTTTTT.